The T cell receptor (beta chain) described here comes from a study of T cell clones after liver transplantation. Study at large: Post-transplant blood was tracked for graft-donor-reactive T cell clones identified in a pre-transplant mixed lymphocyte reaction.

Study results and caveats: Post-transplant time points were not standardized, so conclusions are preliminary.

Method: immunoSEQ multiplex PCR; TCRdb's copy keeps in-frame clones and lacks some. The sample carries tens of thousands of clones, about 64% recorded once. The CDR3 contains 15 residues. From germline, CDR1 is SGDLS and CDR2 YYNGEE. With 0 bases removed from V and 8 bases from J, the gap between germline ends came to 17 bases. In the case of this clone: Antigen unknown.

V and J are TRBV9 and TRBJ1-1; D is unresolved. This receptor was taken from a human donor who received a liver transplant. Here the sequenced sample was CD4+ T cells from blood, taken before liver transplant. CDR3 nucleotides: TGTGCCAGCAGCGTAGCTTTCGACGGAGACGGAGAAGCTTTCTTT. This gives the protein CASSVAFDGDGEAFF.